This is a list of T cell receptor beta chains from one sample in a study of chemoradiotherapy in HPV16-positive cancers. Only in-frame clones appear in the TCRdb table, and some are missing; sequencing was by immunoSEQ multiplex PCR. In the table there are about 2,400 clones, roughly nine tenths of which are singletons. The specimen comprised tumor tissue, sampled from a patient who underwent chemoradiotherapy. Every receptor here comes from a human donor with HPV-associated anogenital cancer. The CDR3 runs from the conserved cysteine through the conserved F or W. The order of the fields is V gene, J gene, clone size, D gene, CDR3 DNA, CDR3 protein. The D gene is left open where the match is weak. Not all rows give a size; the values are once, few, many and, for expanded clones, a class.

>TRBV7-9|TRBJ1-1|.|.
TGTGCCAGCAGCTTAATTAGGGCCCTGAACACTGAAGCTTTCTTT
CASSLIRALNTEAFF
>TRBV5-8|TRBJ2-3|.|.
TGTGCCAGCAGCTTGGCGTGGGCCAGCACAGATACGCAGTATTTT
CASSLAWASTDTQYF
>TRBV28|TRBJ1-5|.|.
TGTGCCAGCAGTCCCACAGGGTATCAGCCCCAGCATTTT
CASSPTGYQPQHF
>TRBV27|TRBJ2-1|.|.
TGTGCCAGCGCCAGAGGGGAGGATGAGCAGTTCTTC
CASARGEDEQFF
>TRBV19|TRBJ2-7|.|.
TGTGCCAGTAGCTTGTCATCCTCGCCAGGACACGAGCAGTACTTC
CASSLSSSPGHEQYF
>TRBV7-2|TRBJ2-1|.|TRBD2
TGTGCCAGCAGCTTAGTGGCGGGGGCCTACAATGAGCAGTTCTTC
CASSLVAGAYNEQFF
>TRBV5-5|TRBJ2-5|once|TRBD2
TGTGCCAGCAGCTTGGCGGCGGTAGGGAGGGCGGAGACCCAGTACTTC
CASSLAAVGRAETQYF
>TRBV9|TRBJ1-4|.|TRBD1
TGTGCCAGCAGCCCCTCGACAGGGGTAGATGAAAAACTGTTTTTT
CASSPSTGVDEKLFF
>TRBV28|TRBJ2-5|.|TRBD2
TGTGCCAGCAGTCCCTACTTTGCGGGAGAGGAAGAGACCCAGTACTTC
CASSPYFAGEEETQYF
>TRBV19|TRBJ1-1|once|.
TGTGCCAGCTTAGGACTTCTGAACACTGAAGCTTTCTTT
CASLGLLNTEAFF